One and the same sample provided the 29 T cell receptor beta chains below, sequenced in a study of early T cells in non-severe SARS-CoV-2 infection. MiXCR, run by TCRdb on the 5' RACE reads, gives a single entry per CDR3 protein. Of about 110,000 distinct CDR3 sequences in the sample, about 12% were seen once. Sequencing input: whole blood. The receptors stem from an adult who was a healthcare worker with PCR-confirmed SARS-CoV-2 infection or an uninfected control (not recorded which).

The chain uses TRBV4-1 and TRBJ1-5, with D hard to call. Germline loops: CDR1 MGHRA, CDR2 YSYEKL. Between the trimmed V and J ends, which lost 1 base and 1 base, there was a span of 8 bases. The CDR3 length is 15 residues. The CDR3 nucleotides are TGCGCCAGCAGCCAAGTGGCGGCCAGCAATCAGCCCCAGCATTTT. Protein sequence: CASSQVAASNQPQHF.

In its sample, this clonotype was seen many times. The V gene is TRBV5-1, the J gene TRBJ1-1, with a weak D call TRBD1 (6 bases). The CDR3 has 14 amino acids. Per germline, CDR1 SGHRS and CDR2 YFSETQ. V shed 4 bases and J shed 5 bases, with 15 bases lying between them. The CDR3 reads CASSHPPGATEAFF. CDR3 nucleotides: TGCGCCAGCAGCCACCCCCCAGGGGCTACTGAAGCTTTCTTT.

There are many counts of this clonotype. CDR3 sequence (DNA): TGCGCCAGCAGCCCGGGGACAGGGATCAATCAGCCCCAGCATTTT. Its translation: CASSPGTGINQPQHF. The chain carries TRBV5-1 and TRBJ1-5; 9 nucleotides align to TRBD1. The CDR3 is 15 residues long. Losses at the gene ends were 4 bases for V and 3 bases for J; bases not matched to a gene: 5. Per germline, CDR1 SGHRS and CDR2 YFSETQ.

The chain links TRBV11-3 to TRBJ1-1; D remains unclear. The CDR3 is made up of 13 amino acids. Trimming left V 3 bases short and J 4 bases short, with 9 bases between. The V gene's germline CDR1 is SGHNT and CDR2 YENEEA. This chain's CDR3 is CASSFPRGTEAFF. CDR3 DNA sequence: TGTGCCAGCAGCTTCCCCCGCGGCACTGAAGCTTTCTTT.

This clonotype was recorded a few times. The V call is TRBV7-9, the J call TRBJ2-1, with TRBD2 matching 13 bases. V lost 4 bases to trimming and J lost 4 bases; unmatched junction nucleotides: 10. Germline V gene data show CDR1 as SEHNR and CDR2 as FQNEAQ (reference sequence). CDR3 size: 18 residues. This CDR3 is CASSSLSRLAGGYNEQFF. The CDR3 coding sequence is TGTGCCAGCAGCTCCCTCTCACGACTAGCGGGGGGTTACAATGAGCAGTTCTTC.

V gene TRBV9 combines with J gene TRBJ1-4, with 7 bases that match TRBD1. V was pared by 1 base and J by 7 bases, with 7 bases of the junction left unmatched. Germline values: CDR1 SGDLS, CDR2 YYNGEE. This CDR3 is 15 amino acids long. The CDR3 protein is CASSVSQGRSEKLFF. In nucleotides, the CDR3 is TGTGCCAGCAGCGTATCACAGGGGCGGAGTGAAAAACTGTTTTTT.

This clonotype was detected only a few times. This sequence joins TRBV6-1 and TRBJ2-6; no definite D call. The CDR3 extends over 15 amino acids. Trimming stripped 4 bases from V and 8 bases from J, with 15 bases between. Germline CDR1 and CDR2: MNHNS and SASEGT. As DNA, the CDR3 is TGTGCCAGCAGTGGTTGGGCCCTTTCAACCAACGTCCTGACTTTC. The encoded protein is CASSGWALSTNVLTF.

This clonotype occurred many times. The J gene is TRBJ1-2, the V gene TRBV24-1; D uncertain. The CDR3 has 11 residues. Germline-derived CDR1 and CDR2 are KGHDR and SFDVKD. Trimming pared 0 bases from V and 8 bases from J, leaving 3 bases between. The CDR3 region is CATSDLTGYTF. For the CDR3, the DNA is TGTGCCACCAGTGATTTGACAGGCTACACCTTC.

This clonotype was counted only a few times. The chain has TRBV28 and TRBJ2-1, with D tentatively TRBD1 or TRBD2 (5 bases each). The germline V and J ends were trimmed by 4 bases and 4 bases, with 8 bases remaining between them. Germline V lookup: CDR1 MDHEN, CDR2 SYDVKM. CDR3 size: 13 residues. CDR3 bases: TGTGCCAGCAGTTGGGACGGTTACAATGAGCAGTTCTTC. Residues: CASSWDGYNEQFF.

The sample holds many counts of this clonotype. V is TRBV28 and J is TRBJ2-1; 11 bases fit TRBD2. The trim removed 3 bases at V and 12 bases at J, leaving 10 bases unmatched. CDR1 is MDHEN and CDR2 is SYDVKM in the germline V gene. The CDR3 contains 15 residues. This chain's CDR3 is CASSLSLAGGEGQFF. In DNA form, the CDR3 reads TGTGCCAGCAGTTTGTCCCTAGCGGGGGGCGAGGGGCAGTTCTTC. Combining the CDR3 with reference TRBV28 and TRBJ2-1 gives the whole variable domain DVKVTQSSRYLVKRTGEKVFLECVQDMDHENMFWYRQDPGLGLRLIYFSYDVKMKEKGDIPEGYSVSREKKERFSLILESASTNQTSMYLCASSLSLAGGEGQFFGPGTRLTVL.

Many counts were recorded for this clonotype. V is TRBV11-2 and J is TRBJ1-1; 7 bases map to TRBD1. V lost 0 bases to trimming and J lost 5 bases; unmatched junction nucleotides: 0. CDR3 length: 13 residues. In germline, CDR1 is SGHAT, CDR2 FQNNGV. CDR3 coding DNA: TGTGCCAGCAGCTTAGAACAGGGGACTGAAGCTTTCTTT. Its protein is CASSLEQGTEAFF.

The CDR3 region has the DNA TGTGCCAGCAGCGGGGAGGGGCACTCTGGAAACACCATATATTTT. This gives the protein CASSGEGHSGNTIYF. The chain carries TRBV9 and TRBJ1-3, with D tentatively TRBD1 (5 bases). Trimming took 3 bases from V and 0 from J, leaving 10 bases between them. CDR3 size: 15 residues. CDR1 and CDR2 (germline): SGDLS, YYNGEE.

The CDR3 DNA is TGTGCCAGCAGCAACTGGGACTACGGGAATGAAAAACTGTTTTTT. Its translation: CASSNWDYGNEKLFF. The chain recombines TRBV5-4 with TRBJ1-4; TRBD1 might be the D (5 bases). The V gene lost 4 bases and the J gene lost 5 bases, with 15 bases spanning the gap. The CDR3 totals 15 residues. Germline CDR1 SGHNT, CDR2 YYREEE (reference sequence).

This clonotype was recorded many times. The rearrangement joins TRBV29-1 to TRBJ2-1, with TRBD1 identical over 8 bases. The CDR3 length is 14 residues. The V gene's germline CDR1 is SQVTM and CDR2 ANQGSEA. After removal of 3 bases from V and 1 base from J, the junction contained 2 bases not matched to a gene. Written as DNA, the CDR3 is TGCAGCGTTGAGGGACAGGCTTCCTACAATGAGCAGTTCTTC. Its protein product is CSVEGQASYNEQFF.

The chain joins TRBV7-3 to TRBJ2-2; 7 bases match TRBD1. J gave up 6 bases and V 2 bases, and 3 bases lay outside the gene matches. The CDR3 sequence is 14 residues long. Germline-derived CDR1 and CDR2 are SGHTA and FQGTGA. CDR3 loop: CASSLSTGAGELFF. The CDR3 DNA is TGTGCCAGCAGCTTATCAACAGGGGCCGGGGAGCTGTTTTTT.

This clonotype has only a few counts. The rearrangement links TRBV12-3 or TRBV12-4 to TRBJ2-7; perhaps D is TRBD1 or TRBD2 (5 bases each). The CDR3 is made up of 15 amino acids. Between the trimmed V and J ends, which lost 1 base and 3 bases, there was a span of 13 bases. The CDR3 nucleotides are TGTGCCAGCAGTTTAGGGGACCCTGGCATCTACGAGCAGTACTTC. Encoded protein: CASSLGDPGIYEQYF.

The chain employs TRBV7-9 and TRBJ2-1, with 13 bases that match TRBD2. The CDR3 is 20 amino acids. J gave up 0 bases and V 4 bases, and 12 bases lay outside the gene matches. The germline CDR1 and CDR2 sequences are SEHNR and FQNEAQ (reference sequence). The CDR3 loop is CASSSWGLAGTGSSYNEQFF. The DNA of the CDR3 is TGTGCCAGCAGCTCCTGGGGACTAGCGGGGACCGGAAGCTCCTACAATGAGCAGTTCTTC. Full variable domain (rest looked up from reference TRBV7-9 and TRBJ2-1): DTGVSQNPRHKITKRGQNVTFRCDPISEHNRLYWYRQTLGQGPEFLTYFQNEAQLEKSRLLSDRFSAERPKGSFSTLEIQRTEQGDSAMYLCASSSWGLAGTGSSYNEQFFGPGTRLTVL.

CDR3 DNA: TGTGCCTGGAGGGCAAGTGGGGGCGAGCAGTACTTC. It encodes CAWRASGGEQYF. The chain joins TRBV30 to TRBJ2-7, with D perhaps matching TRBD1 or TRBD2 (5 bases each). Trimming cost V 3 bases and J 6 bases, with 12 bases left between them. The germline gives CDR1 GTSNPN, CDR2 SVGIG (reference sequence). The CDR3 extends over 12 amino acids.

The CDR3 reads CASSQPGLGMDTQYF. Written as DNA, the CDR3 is TGTGCCAGCAGCCAACCGGGACTTGGGATGGATACGCAGTATTTT. The rearrangement joins TRBV5-5 to TRBJ2-3, with TRBD2 as a possible D gene (6 bases). CDR1 and CDR2 (germline): SGHKS, YYEKEE (reference sequence). This CDR3 region has 15 residues. V lost 4 bases to trimming and J lost 6 bases, with 18 bases between them.

This clonotype has more than one count but fewer than ten. This chain links TRBV29-1 with TRBJ1-1; D ambiguous. Per germline, CDR1 SQVTM and CDR2 ANQGSEA. The CDR3 extends over 12 amino acids. Trimming removed 4 bases at V and 1 base at J, with 7 bases between. CDR3 DNA sequence: TGCAGCGTTGGACGGACGAACACTGAAGCTTTCTTT. Translating it yields CSVGRTNTEAFF.

This chain uses TRBV30 with TRBJ2-1; 7 bases map to TRBD2. The V gene's germline CDR1 is GTSNPN and CDR2 SVGIG (reference sequence). Unmatched junction bases numbered 4, after V lost 8 bases and J lost 0 bases. This CDR3 region has 13 residues. DNA for the CDR3: TGTGCCAGAAGCGGGGCCTCCTACAATGAGCAGTTCTTC. Translating gives CARSGASYNEQFF.

This clonotype showed up just a few times. This chain joins TRBV28 and TRBJ1-1; the D gene is possibly TRBD1 (6 bases). Germline-derived CDR1 and CDR2 are MDHEN and SYDVKM. Trimming stripped 4 bases from V and 2 bases from J, with 11 bases between. The CDR3 loop spans 14 amino acids. The DNA for the CDR3 is TGTGCCAGCAGTTCCTCAGGGGAAAACACTGAAGCTTTCTTT. It codes for CASSSSGENTEAFF.

The V call is TRBV6-1, the J call TRBJ2-3, with 11 bases aligning to TRBD2. Germline V lookup: CDR1 MNHNS, CDR2 SASEGT. The CDR3 spans 15 residues. The junction had 5 bases not matched to a gene; V was cut back by 7 bases and J by 2 bases. The DNA for the CDR3 is TGTGCCAGCACTCTAGCGGGAGGAACCACAGATACGCAGTATTTT. Translation gives CASTLAGGTTDTQYF.

The CDR3 nucleotides read TGTGCCAGCACCTCCGGGGTTGAAAAACTGTTTTTT. This translates into CASTSGVEKLFF. The rearrangement links TRBV28 to TRBJ1-4; D is uncertain. The CDR3 extends over 12 amino acids. Germline assignment: CDR1 MDHEN and CDR2 SYDVKM. V was cut by 7 bases and J by 7 bases, with 10 bases left in between.

V usage is TRBV13 and J usage is TRBJ2-7, with a possible D match to TRBD1 (7 bases). V dropped 4 bases and J dropped 3 bases, with 16 bases sitting between them. The CDR3 sequence is 15 residues long. Germline values: CDR1 PRHDT, CDR2 FYEKMQ (reference sequence). CDR3 nucleotides: TGTGCCAGCAGCTACTCCAGGAGGGACAGCTACGAGCAGTACTTC. Protein sequence: CASSYSRRDSYEQYF.

The genes are TRBV7-8 and TRBJ2-3; 11 bases line up with TRBD2. Germline assignment: CDR1 SGHVS and CDR2 FQNEAQ. CDR3 size: 19 residues. The junction had 16 bases not matched to a gene; V was cut back by 5 bases and J by 3 bases. The CDR3 DNA sequence: TGTGCCAGCAGCCCATCGACGGGGATTACTAGCGGGAGAACAGATACGCAGTATTTT. Protein: CASSPSTGITSGRTDTQYF. The full variable domain, with the rest looked up from reference TRBV7-8 and TRBJ2-3, is GAGVSQSPRYKVAKRGQDVALRCDPISGHVSLFWYQQALGQGPEFLTYFQNEAQLDKSGLPSDRFFAERPEGSVSTLKIQRTQQEDSAVYLCASSPSTGITSGRTDTQYFGPGTRLTVL.

This clonotype was detected a few times. In DNA form, the CDR3 reads TGTGCCAGCAGCTTAGCGACTAGCGGGGTCAATGAGCAGTTCTTC. As protein: CASSLATSGVNEQFF. The V and J genes are TRBV7-9 and TRBJ2-1, with 11 nucleotides matching TRBD2. V gave up 0 bases and J gave up 6 bases; unmatched junction bases: 1. There are 15 residues in the CDR3. Germline V gene data show CDR1 as SEHNR and CDR2 as FQNEAQ (reference sequence).

V gene TRBV4-2 combines with J gene TRBJ2-2, with a tentative D call TRBD1 (6 bases). The CDR3 has 18 residues. With 1 base removed from V and 1 base from J, the gap between germline ends came to 16 bases. Germline V gene sequence: CDR1 LGHNA, CDR2 YNFKEQ. In DNA, the CDR3 is TGTGCCAGCAGCCAAGCGAGGGGACAAACATTGAACACCGGGGAGCTGTTTTTT. Amino acids: CASSQARGQTLNTGELFF.

This clonotype was seen a handful of times. The chain uses TRBV5-4 and TRBJ2-1; 13 nucleotides align to TRBD2. This CDR3 region has 15 residues. The J segment lost 5 bases and the V segment lost 3 bases, leaving 2 bases of the junction unmatched. Germline V lookup: CDR1 SGHNT, CDR2 YYREEE (reference sequence). In DNA form, the CDR3 reads TGTGCCAGCAGCTCAGGACTAGCGGGGGACAATGAGCAGTTCTTC. Translation gives CASSSGLAGDNEQFF.